This T cell receptor beta chain was retrieved from a study of shared clonotypes between healthy human individuals. Study-wide background: Donor composition was a couple of women and a few men, aged 18 to 49.

The assay was carried out at the deep level. TCRdb's table, derived via immunoSEQ multiplex PCR, lists solely in-frame clones and lacks some. The sample consists of more than 2 million clones, about 95% of them appearing once. CD45RO-negative, CCR7-positively selected cells formed the naive CD8 fraction, excluding terminally differentiated effector memory CD45RA+ cells. In germline, CDR1 is SGHTA, CDR2 FQGNSA. The CDR3 sequence is 15 residues long. Trimming took 6 bases from V and 2 from J; bases not matched to a gene: 6. The chain employs TRBV7-2 and TRBJ2-7; the match to TRBD2 covers 11 bases. This receptor was identified in a man aged 18 to 35 in good health. The sample was naive CD8+ T cells sorted from blood. CDR3 region: CASSYDSGRAYEQYF. The CDR3 DNA sequence: TGTGCCAGCAGTTACGATAGCGGGAGGGCCTACGAGCAGTACTTC.